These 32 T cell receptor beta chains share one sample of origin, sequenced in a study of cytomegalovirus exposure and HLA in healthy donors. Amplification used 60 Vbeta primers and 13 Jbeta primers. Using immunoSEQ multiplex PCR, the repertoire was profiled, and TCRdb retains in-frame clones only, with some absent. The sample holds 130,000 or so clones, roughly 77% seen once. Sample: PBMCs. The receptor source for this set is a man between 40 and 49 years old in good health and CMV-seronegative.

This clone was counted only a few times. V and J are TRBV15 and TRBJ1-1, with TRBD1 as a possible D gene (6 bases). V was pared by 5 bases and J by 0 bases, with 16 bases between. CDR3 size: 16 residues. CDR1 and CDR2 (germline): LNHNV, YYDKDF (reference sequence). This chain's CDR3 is CATSPGTQGVNTEAFF. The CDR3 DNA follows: TGTGCCACCAGCCCGGGAACACAGGGCGTGAACACTGAAGCTTTCTTT.

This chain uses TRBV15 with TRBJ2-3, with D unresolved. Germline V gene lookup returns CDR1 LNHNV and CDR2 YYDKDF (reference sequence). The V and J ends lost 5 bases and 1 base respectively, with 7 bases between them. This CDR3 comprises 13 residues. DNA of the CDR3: TGTGCCACCAGCGAGGCAGGCACAGATACGCAGTATTTT. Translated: CATSEAGTDTQYF.

The CDR3 nucleotides are TGTGCCAGCGGGCTGATCGGGGCAGGGGGCGCGGAAGAGCAGTACTTC. Translation: CASGLIGAGGAEEQYF. The rearrangement uses TRBV10-3 and TRBJ2-7; TRBD1 matches 8 bases. Germline CDR1 and CDR2: ENHRY and SYGVKD. The CDR3 extends over 16 amino acids. Trimming at V came to 10 bases and at J to 7 bases, leaving 21 bases not matched to a gene.

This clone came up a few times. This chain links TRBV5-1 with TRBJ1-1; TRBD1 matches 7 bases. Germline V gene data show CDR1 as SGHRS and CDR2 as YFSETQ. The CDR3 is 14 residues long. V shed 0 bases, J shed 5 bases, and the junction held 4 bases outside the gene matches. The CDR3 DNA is TGCGCCAGCAGCTTGGGAGGGGGCGGTACTGAAGCTTTCTTT. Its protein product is CASSLGGGGTEAFF.

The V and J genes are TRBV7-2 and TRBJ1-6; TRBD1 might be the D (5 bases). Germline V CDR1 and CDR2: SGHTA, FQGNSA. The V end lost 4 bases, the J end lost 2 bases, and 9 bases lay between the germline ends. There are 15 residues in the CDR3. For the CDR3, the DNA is TGTGCCAGCAGCTCCCCAGGGCCCTATAATTCACCCCTCCACTTT. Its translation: CASSSPGPYNSPLHF.

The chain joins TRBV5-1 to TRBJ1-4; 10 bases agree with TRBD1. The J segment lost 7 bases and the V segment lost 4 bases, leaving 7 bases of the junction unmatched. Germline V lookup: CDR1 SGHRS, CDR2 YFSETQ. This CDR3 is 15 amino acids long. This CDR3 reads CASSAGTGVTEKLFF. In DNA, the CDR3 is TGCGCCAGCAGCGCCGGGACAGGGGTGACTGAAAAACTGTTTTTT.

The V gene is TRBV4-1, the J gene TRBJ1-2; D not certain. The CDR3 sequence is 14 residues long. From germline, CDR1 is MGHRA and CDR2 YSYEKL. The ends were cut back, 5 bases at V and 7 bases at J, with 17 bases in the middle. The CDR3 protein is CASSTLQVRGGYTF. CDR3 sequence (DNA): TGCGCCAGCAGCACACTGCAGGTCCGTGGTGGCTACACCTTC.

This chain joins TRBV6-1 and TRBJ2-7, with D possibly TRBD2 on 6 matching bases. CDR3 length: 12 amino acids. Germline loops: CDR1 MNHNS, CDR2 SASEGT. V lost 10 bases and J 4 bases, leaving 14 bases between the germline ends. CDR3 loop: CATTGSPYEQYF. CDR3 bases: TGTGCCACGACCGGGAGCCCATACGAGCAGTACTTC.

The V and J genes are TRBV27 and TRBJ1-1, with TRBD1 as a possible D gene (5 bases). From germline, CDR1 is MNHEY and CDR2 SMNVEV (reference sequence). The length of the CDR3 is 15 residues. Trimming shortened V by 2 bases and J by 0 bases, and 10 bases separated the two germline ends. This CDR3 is CASSLKAGMNTEAFF. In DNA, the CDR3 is TGTGCCAGCAGTTTAAAAGCAGGGATGAACACTGAAGCTTTCTTT.

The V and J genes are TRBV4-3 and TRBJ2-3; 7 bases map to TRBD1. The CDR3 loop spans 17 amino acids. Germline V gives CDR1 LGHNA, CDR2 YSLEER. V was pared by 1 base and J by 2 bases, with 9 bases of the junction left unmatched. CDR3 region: CASSQGLNTGDTDTQYF. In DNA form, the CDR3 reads TGCGCCAGCAGCCAAGGACTTAACACAGGGGACACAGATACGCAGTATTTT.

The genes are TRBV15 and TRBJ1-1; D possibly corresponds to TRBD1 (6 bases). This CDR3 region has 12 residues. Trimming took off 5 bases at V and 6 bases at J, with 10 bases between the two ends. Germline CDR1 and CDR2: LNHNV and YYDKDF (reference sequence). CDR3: CATSDTGSEAFF. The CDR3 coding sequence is TGTGCCACCAGCGACACAGGGTCTGAAGCTTTCTTT.

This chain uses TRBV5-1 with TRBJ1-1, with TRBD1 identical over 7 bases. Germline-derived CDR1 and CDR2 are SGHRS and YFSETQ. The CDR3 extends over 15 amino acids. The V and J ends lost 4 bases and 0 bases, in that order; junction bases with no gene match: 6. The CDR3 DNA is TGCGCCAGCAGCGCCACGGGACAGCTGAACACTGAAGCTTTCTTT. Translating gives CASSATGQLNTEAFF.

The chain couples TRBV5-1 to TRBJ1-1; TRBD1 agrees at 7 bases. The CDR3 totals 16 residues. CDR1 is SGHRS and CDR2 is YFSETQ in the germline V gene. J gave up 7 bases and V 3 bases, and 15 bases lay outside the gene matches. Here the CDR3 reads CASSSTWGQGGGEAFF. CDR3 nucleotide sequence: TGCGCCAGCAGCTCCACCTGGGGGCAGGGGGGCGGTGAAGCTTTCTTT.

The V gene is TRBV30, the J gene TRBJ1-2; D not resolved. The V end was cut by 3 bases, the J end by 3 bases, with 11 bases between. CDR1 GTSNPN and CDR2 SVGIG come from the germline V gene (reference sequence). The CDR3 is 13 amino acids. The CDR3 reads CAWSEILYYGYTF. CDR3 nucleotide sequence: TGTGCCTGGAGCGAGATCTTGTACTATGGCTACACCTTC.

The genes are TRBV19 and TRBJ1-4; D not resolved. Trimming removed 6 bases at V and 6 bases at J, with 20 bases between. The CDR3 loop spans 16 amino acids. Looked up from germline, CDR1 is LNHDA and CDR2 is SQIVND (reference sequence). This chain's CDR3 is CASSSSSWGEDEKLFF. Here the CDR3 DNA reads TGTGCCAGTAGCTCCTCCAGCTGGGGAGAAGATGAAAAACTGTTTTTT.

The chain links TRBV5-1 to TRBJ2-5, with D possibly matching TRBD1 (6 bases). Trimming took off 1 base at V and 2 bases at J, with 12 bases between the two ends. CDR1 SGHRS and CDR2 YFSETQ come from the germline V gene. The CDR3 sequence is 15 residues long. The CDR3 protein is CASSLSGTTQETQYF. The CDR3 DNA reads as TGCGCCAGCAGCTTGTCCGGGACAACTCAAGAGACCCAGTACTTC.

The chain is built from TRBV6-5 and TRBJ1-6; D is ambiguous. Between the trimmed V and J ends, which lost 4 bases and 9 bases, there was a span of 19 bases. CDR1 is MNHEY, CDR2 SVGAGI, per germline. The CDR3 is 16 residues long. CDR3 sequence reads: CASSWASGNTRSPLHF. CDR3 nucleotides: TGTGCCAGCAGTTGGGCCTCGGGGAACACTCGTTCACCCCTCCACTTT.

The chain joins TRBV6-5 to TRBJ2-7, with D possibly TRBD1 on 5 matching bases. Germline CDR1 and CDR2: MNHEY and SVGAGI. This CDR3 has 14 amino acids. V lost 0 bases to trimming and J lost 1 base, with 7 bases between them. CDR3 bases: TGTGCCAGCAGTTACTCAAGGGGATCCTACGAGCAGTACTTC. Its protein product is CASSYSRGSYEQYF.

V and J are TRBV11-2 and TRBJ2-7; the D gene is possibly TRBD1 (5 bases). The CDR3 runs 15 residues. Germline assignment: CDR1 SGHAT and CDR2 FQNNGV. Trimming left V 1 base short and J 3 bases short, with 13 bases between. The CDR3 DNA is TGTGCCAGCAGCTTAGTGGGCGCAGGGTTCTACGAGCAGTACTTC. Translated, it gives CASSLVGAGFYEQYF.

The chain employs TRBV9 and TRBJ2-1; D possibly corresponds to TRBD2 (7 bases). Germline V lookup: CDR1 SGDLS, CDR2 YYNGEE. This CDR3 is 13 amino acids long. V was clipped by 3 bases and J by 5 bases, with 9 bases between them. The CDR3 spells CASSGGGHNEQFF. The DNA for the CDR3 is TGTGCCAGCAGCGGGGGGGGCCACAATGAGCAGTTCTTC. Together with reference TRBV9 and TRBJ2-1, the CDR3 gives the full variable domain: DSGVTQTPKHLITATGQRVTLRCSPRSGDLSVYWYQQSLDQGLQFLIQYYNGEERAKGNILERFSAQQFPDLHSELNLSSLELGDSALYFCASSGGGHNEQFFGPGTRLTVL.

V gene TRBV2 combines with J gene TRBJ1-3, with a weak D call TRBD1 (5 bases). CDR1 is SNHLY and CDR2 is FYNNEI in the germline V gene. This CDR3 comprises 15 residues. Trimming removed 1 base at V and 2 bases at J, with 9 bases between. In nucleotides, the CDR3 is TGTGCCAGCAGTGAAGTTGGGGGGGCTGGAAACACCATATATTTT. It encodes CASSEVGGAGNTIYF.

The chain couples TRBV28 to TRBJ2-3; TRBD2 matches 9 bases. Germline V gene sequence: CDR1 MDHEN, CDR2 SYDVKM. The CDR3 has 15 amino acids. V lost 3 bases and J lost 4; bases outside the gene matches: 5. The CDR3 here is CASSFSSGGSDTQYF. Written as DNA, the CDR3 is TGTGCCAGCAGTTTCTCCAGCGGGGGGTCAGATACGCAGTATTTT.

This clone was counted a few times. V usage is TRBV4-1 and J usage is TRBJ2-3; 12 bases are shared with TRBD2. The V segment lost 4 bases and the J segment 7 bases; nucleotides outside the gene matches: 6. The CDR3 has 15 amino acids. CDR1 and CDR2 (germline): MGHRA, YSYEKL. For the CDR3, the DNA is TGCGCCAGCAGCCCAGGACTAGCGGGGATGAATACGCAGTATTTT. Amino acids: CASSPGLAGMNTQYF.

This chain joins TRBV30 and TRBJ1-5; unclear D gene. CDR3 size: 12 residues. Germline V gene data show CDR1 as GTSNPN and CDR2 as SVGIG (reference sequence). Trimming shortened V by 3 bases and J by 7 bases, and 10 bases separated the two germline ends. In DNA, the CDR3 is TGTGCCTGGAGGGCCGGAGGGCAGCCCCAGCATTTT. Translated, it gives CAWRAGGQPQHF.

CDR3 in DNA: TGTGCCAGCAGCTCGGGACAGGGGGAGGAAAAACTGTTTTTT. It translates to CASSSGQGEEKLFF. This chain links TRBV7-9 with TRBJ1-4, with 11 bases fitting TRBD1. CDR1 is SEHNR, CDR2 FQNEAQ, per germline (reference sequence). The CDR3 is 14 amino acids. J lost 8 bases, V lost 4 bases, and 3 bases had no gene match.

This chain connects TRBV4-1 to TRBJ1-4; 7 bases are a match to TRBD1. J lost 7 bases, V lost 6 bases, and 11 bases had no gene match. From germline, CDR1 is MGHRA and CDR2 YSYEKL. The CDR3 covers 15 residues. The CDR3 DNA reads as TGCGCCAGCAGGCCCAGGGGGGAGAGGGGTGAAAAACTGTTTTTT. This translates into CASRPRGERGEKLFF.

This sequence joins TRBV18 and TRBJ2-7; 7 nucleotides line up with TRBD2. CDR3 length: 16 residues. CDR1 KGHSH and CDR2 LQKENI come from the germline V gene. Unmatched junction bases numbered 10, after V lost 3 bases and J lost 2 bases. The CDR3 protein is CASSPGGTLVAYEQYF. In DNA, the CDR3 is TGTGCCAGCTCACCGGGGGGGACGTTGGTAGCCTACGAGCAGTACTTC.

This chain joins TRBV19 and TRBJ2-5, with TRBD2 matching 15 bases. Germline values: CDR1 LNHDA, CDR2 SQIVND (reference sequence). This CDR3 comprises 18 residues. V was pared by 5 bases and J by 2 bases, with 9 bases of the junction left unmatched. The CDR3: CASSLTGLAGGWQETQYF. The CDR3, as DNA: TGTGCCAGTAGTCTCACGGGACTAGCGGGGGGTTGGCAAGAGACCCAGTACTTC.

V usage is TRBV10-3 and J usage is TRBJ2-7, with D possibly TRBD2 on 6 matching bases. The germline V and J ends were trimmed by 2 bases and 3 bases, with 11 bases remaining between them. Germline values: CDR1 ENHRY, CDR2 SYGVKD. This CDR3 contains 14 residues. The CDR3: CAISEKGGGYEQYF. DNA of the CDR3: TGTGCCATCAGTGAGAAGGGAGGAGGCTACGAGCAGTACTTC.

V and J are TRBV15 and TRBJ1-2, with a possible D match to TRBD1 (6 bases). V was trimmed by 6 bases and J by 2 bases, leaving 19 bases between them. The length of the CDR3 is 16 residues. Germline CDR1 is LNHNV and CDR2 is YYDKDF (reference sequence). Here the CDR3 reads CATSEAGTPRNYGYTF. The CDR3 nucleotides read TGTGCCACCAGTGAAGCGGGGACACCAAGAAACTATGGCTACACCTTC.

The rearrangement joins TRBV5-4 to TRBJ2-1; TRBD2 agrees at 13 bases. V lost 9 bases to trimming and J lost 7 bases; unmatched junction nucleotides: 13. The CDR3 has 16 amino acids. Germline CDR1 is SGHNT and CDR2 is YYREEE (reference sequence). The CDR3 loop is CATLPGTSGVVNEQFF. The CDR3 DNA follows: TGTGCCACCCTCCCCGGGACTAGCGGGGTTGTGAATGAGCAGTTCTTC.

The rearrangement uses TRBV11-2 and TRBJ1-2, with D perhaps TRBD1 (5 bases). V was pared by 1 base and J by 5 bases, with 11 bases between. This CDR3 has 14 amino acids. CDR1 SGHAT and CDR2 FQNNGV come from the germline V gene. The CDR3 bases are TGTGCCAGCAGCTTAGTAGGGGTTAGGTATGGCTACACCTTC. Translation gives CASSLVGVRYGYTF.